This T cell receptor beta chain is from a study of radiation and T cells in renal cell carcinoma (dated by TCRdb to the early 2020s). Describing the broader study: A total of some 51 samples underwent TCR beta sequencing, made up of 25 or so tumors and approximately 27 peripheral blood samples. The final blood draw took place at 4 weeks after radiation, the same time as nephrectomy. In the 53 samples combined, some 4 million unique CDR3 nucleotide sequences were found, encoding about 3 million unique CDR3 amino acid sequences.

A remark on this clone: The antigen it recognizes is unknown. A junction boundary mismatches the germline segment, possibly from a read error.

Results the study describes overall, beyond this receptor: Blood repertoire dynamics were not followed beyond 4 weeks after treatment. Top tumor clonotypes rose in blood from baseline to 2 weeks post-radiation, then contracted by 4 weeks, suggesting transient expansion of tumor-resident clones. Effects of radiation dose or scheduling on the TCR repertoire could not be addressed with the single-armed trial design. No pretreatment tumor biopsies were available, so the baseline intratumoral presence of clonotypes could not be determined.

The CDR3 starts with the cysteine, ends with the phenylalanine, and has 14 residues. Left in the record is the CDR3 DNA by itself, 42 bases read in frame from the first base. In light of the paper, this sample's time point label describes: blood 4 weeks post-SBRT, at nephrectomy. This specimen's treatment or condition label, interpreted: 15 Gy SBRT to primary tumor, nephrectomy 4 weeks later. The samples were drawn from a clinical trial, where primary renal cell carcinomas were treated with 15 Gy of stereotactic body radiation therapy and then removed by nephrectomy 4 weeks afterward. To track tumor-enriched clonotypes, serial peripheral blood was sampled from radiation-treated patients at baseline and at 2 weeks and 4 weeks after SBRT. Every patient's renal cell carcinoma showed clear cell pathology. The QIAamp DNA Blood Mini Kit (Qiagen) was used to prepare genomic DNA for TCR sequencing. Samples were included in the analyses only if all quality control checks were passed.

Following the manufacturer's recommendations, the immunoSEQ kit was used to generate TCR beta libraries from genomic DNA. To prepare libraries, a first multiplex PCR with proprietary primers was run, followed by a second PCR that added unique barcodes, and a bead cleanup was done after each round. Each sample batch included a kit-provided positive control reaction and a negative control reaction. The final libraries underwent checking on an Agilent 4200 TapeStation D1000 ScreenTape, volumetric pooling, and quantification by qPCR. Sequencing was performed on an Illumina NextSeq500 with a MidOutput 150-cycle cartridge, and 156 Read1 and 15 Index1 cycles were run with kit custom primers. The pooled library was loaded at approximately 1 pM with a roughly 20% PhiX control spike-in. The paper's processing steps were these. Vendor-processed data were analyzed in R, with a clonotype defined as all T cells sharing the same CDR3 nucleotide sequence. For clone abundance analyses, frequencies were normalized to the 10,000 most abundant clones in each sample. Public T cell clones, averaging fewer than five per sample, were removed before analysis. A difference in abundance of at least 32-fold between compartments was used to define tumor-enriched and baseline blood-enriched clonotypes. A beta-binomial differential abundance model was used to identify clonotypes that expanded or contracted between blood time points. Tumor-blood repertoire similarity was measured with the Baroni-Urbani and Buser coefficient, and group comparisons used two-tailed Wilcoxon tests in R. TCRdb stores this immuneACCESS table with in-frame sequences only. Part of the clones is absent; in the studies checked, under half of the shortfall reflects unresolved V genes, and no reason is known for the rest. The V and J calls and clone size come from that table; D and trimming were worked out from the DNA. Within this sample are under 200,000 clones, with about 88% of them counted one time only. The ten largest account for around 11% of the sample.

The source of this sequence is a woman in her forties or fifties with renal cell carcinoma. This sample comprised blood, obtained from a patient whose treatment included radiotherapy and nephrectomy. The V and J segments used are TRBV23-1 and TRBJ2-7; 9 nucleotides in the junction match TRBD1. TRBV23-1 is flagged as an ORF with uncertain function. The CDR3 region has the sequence CASRQSQGAHEQYF. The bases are TGCGCCAGCAGACAATCACAGGGGGCCCACGAGCAGTACTTC.